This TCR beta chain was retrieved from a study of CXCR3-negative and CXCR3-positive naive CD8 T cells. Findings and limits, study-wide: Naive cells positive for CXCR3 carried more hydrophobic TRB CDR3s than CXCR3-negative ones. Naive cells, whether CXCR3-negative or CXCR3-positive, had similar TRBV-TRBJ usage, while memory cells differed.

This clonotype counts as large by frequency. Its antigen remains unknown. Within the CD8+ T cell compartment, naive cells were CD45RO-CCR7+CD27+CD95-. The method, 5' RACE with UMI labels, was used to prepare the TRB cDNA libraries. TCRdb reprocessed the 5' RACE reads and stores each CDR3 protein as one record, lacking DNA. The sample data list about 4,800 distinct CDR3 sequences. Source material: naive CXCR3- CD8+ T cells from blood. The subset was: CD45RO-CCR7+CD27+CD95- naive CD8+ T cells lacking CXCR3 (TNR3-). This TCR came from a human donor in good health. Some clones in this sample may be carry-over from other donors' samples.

The CDR3 protein is CASSQLTGPNEKLFF. The chain uses TRBV3-1 and TRBJ1-4; absent DNA, TCRdb's TRBD1 call cannot be checked. Germline V gene lookup returns CDR1 LGHDT and CDR2 YNNKEL (reference sequence). This CDR3 is 15 amino acids long. Together with reference TRBV3-1 and TRBJ1-4, the CDR3 gives the full variable domain: DTAVSQTPKYLVTQMGNDKSIKCEQNLGHDTMYWYKQDSKKFLKIMFSYNNKELIINETVPNRFSPKSPDKAHLNLHINSLELGDSAVYFCASSQLTGPNEKLFFGSGTQLSVL.